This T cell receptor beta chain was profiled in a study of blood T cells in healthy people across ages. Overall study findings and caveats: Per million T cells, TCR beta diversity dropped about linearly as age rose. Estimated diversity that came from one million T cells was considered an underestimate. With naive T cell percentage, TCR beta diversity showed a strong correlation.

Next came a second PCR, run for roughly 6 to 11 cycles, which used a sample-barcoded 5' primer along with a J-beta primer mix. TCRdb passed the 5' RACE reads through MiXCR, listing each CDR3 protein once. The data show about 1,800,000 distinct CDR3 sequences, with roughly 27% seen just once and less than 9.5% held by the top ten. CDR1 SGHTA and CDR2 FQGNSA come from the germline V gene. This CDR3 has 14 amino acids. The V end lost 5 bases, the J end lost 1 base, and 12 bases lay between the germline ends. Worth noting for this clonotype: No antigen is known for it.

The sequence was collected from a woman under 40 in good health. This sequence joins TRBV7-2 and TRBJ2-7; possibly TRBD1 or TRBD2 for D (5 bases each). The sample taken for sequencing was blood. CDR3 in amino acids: CASSAAGTSYEQYF. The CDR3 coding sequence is TGTGCCAGCAGCGCTGCAGGGACGTCCTACGAGCAGTACTTC.